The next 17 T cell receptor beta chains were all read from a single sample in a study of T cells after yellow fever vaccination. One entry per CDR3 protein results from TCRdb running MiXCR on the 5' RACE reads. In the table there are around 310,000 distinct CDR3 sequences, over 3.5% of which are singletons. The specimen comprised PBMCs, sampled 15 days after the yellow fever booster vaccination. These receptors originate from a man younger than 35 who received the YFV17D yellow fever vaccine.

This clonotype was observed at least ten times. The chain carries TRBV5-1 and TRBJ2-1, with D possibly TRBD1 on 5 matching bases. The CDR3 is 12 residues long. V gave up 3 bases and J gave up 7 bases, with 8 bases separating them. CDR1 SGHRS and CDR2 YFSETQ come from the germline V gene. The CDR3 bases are TGCGCCAGCAGCTGGCAGGGTAATGAGCAGTTCTTC. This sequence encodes CASSWQGNEQFF. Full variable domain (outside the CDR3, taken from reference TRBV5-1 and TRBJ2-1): KAGVTQTPRYLIKTRGQQVTLSCSPISGHRSVSWYQQTPGQGLQFLFEYFSETQRNKGNFPGRFSGRQFSNSRSEMNVSTLELGDSALYLCASSWQGNEQFFGPGTRLTVL.

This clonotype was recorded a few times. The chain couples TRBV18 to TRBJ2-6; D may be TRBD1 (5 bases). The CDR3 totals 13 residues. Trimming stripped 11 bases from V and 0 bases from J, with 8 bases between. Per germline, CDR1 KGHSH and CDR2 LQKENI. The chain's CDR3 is CAGASSGANVLTF. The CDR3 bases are TGTGCCGGGGCTTCCTCTGGGGCCAACGTCCTGACTTTC.

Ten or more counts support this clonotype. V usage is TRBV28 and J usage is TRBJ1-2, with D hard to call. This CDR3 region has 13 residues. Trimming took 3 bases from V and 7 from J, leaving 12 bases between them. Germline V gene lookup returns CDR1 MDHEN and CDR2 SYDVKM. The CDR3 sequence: CASSFTNTGGYTF. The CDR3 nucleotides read TGTGCCAGCAGTTTCACCAACACTGGTGGCTACACCTTC.

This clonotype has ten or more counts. This CDR3 reads CASSQEGQDKGYTF. The CDR3 DNA follows: TGTGCCAGCAGCCAAGAAGGGCAGGATAAAGGCTACACCTTC. The V call is TRBV3-1, the J call TRBJ1-2; D remains unclear. Germline V gives CDR1 LGHDT, CDR2 YNNKEL (reference sequence). The CDR3 is 14 amino acids. Trimming pared 0 bases from V and 8 bases from J, leaving 13 bases between. Looking up the rest from reference TRBV3-1 and TRBJ1-2 gives the full variable domain: DTAVSQTPKYLVTQMGNDKSIKCEQNLGHDTMYWYKQDSKKFLKIMFSYNNKELIINETVPNRFSPKSPDKAHLNLHINSLELGDSAVYFCASSQEGQDKGYTFGSGTRLTVV.

CDR3 loop: CASQHRETYEQYV. As DNA, the CDR3 is TGTGCCAGCCAACATAGAGAGACCTACGAGCAGTACGTC. J is TRBJ2-7 and V is TRBV6-2 or TRBV6-3; the D is unclear. This CDR3 is 13 amino acids long. CDR1 and CDR2 (germline): MNHEY, SVGEGT. Trimming left V 8 bases short and J 2 bases short, with 13 bases between.

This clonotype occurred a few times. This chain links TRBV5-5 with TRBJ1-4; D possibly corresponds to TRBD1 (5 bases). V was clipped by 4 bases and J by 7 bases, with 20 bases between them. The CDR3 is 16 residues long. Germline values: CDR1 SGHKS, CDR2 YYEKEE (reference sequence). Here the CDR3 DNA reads TGTGCCAGCAGCCCGGATAAGGGGCGCGATCGTGAAAAACTGTTTTTT. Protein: CASSPDKGRDREKLFF.

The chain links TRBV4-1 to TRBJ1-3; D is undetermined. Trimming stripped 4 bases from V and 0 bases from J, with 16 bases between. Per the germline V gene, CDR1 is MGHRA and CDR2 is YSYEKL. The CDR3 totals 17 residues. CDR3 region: CASSPLITVLSGNTIYF. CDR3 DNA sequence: TGCGCCAGCAGCCCCTTGATTACAGTTCTCTCTGGAAACACCATATATTTT.

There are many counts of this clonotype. CDR3 region: CASSFGRGDIQYF. CDR3 DNA sequence: TGTGCCAGCAGCTTCGGCAGGGGGGACATTCAGTACTTC. V is TRBV7-2 and J is TRBJ2-4; D may be TRBD1 (7 bases). Germline lookup yields CDR1 SGHTA and CDR2 FQGNSA. V lost 3 bases to trimming and J lost 8 bases, with 11 bases between them. The length of the CDR3 is 13 residues.

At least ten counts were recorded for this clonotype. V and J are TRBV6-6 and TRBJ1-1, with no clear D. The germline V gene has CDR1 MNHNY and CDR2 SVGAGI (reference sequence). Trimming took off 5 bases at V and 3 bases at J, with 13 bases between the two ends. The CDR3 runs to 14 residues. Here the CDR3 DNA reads TGTGCCAGCAGTGACCAATATCAGGACACTGAAGCTTTCTTT. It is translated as CASSDQYQDTEAFF.

The CDR3 DNA sequence: TGTGCCAGCAGCTCCGAACTAGCGGGGGGCACAGATACGCAGTATTTT. Translating it yields CASSSELAGGTDTQYF. The V call is TRBV7-2, the J call TRBJ2-3, with 11 nucleotides matching TRBD2. Germline V gene data show CDR1 as SGHTA and CDR2 as FQGNSA. Trimming cost V 4 bases and J 1 base; bases outside gene matches: 4. The CDR3 length is 16 residues.

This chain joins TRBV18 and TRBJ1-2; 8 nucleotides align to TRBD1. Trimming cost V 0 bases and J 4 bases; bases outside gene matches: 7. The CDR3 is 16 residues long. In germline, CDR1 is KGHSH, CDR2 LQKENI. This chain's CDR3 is CASSPPPTGAGYGYTF. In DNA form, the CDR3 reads TGTGCCAGCTCACCACCCCCGACAGGGGCGGGCTATGGCTACACCTTC. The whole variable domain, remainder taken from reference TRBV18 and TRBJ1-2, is NAGVMQNPRHLVRRRGQEARLRCSPMKGHSHVYWYRQLPEEGLKFMVYLQKENIIDESGMPKERFSAEFPKEGPSILRIQQVVRGDSAAYFCASSPPPTGAGYGYTFGSGTRLTVV.

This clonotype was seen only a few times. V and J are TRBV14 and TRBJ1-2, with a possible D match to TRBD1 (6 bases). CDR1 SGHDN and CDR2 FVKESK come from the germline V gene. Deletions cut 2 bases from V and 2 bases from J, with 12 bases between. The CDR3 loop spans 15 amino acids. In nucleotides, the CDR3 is TGTGCCAGCAGCCAATGGCAGGGGACCAACTATGGCTACACCTTC. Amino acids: CASSQWQGTNYGYTF.

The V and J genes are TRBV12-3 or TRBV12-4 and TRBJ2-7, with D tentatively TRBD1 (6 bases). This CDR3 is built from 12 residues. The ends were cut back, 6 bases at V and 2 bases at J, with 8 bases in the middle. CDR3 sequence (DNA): TGTGCCAGCAGGGGGGACACCTACGAGCAGTACTTC. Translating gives CASRGDTYEQYF.

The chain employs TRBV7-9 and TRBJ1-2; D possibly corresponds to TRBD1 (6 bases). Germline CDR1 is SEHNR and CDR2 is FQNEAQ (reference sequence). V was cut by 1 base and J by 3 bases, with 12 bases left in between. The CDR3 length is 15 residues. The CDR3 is CASSLDPGADYGYTF. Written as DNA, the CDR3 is TGTGCCAGCAGCTTAGACCCGGGGGCGGACTATGGCTACACCTTC.

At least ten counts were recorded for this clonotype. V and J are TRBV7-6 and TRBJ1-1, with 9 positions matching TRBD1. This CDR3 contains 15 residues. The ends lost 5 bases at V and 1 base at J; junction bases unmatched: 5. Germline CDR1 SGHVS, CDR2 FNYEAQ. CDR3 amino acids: CASSLGQGKNTEAFF. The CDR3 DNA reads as TGTGCCAGCAGCCTAGGACAGGGGAAGAACACTGAAGCTTTCTTT.

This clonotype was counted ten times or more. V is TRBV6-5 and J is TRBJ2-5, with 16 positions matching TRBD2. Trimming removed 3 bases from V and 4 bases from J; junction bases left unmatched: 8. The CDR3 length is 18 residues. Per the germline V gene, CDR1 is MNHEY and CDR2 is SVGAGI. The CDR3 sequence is CASSYSGTSGGAGETQYF. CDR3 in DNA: TGTGCCAGCAGTTATTCGGGGACTAGCGGGGGGGCAGGAGAGACCCAGTACTTC.

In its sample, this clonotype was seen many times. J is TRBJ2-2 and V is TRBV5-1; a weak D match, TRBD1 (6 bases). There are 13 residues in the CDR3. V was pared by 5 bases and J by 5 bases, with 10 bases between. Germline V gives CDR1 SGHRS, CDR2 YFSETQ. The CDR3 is CASSLTGTGELFF. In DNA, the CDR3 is TGCGCCAGCAGTCTAACAGGGACCGGGGAGCTGTTTTTT.